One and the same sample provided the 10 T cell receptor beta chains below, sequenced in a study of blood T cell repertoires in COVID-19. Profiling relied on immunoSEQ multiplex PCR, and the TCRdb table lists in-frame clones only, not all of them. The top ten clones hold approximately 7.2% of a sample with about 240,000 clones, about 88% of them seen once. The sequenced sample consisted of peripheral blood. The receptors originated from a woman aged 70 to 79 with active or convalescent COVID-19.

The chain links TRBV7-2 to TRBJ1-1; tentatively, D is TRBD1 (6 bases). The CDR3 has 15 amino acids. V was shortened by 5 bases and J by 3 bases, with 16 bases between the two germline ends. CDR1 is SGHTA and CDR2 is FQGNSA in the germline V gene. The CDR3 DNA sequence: TGTGCCAGCAGCCCCCTAGGGGGACCTTACACTGAAGCTTTCTTT. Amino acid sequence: CASSPLGGPYTEAFF.

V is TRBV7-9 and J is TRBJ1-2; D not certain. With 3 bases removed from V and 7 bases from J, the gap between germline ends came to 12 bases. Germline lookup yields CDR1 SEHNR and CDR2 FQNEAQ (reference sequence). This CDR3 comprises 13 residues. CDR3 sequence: CASSFGGAVGYTF. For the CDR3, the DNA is TGTGCCAGCAGCTTTGGAGGAGCGGTTGGCTACACCTTC.

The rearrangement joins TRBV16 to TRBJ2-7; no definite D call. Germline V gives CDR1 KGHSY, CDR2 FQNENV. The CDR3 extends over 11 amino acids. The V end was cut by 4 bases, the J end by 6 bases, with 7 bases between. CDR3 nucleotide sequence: TGTGCCAGCAGCCCTAACGTCGAGCAGTACTTC. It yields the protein CASSPNVEQYF. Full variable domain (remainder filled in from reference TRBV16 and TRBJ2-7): GEEVAQTPKHLVRGEGQKAKLYCAPIKGHSYVFWYQQVLKNEFKFLISFQNENVFDETGMPKERFSAKCLPNSPCSLEIQATKLEDSAVYFCASSPNVEQYFGPGTRLTVT.

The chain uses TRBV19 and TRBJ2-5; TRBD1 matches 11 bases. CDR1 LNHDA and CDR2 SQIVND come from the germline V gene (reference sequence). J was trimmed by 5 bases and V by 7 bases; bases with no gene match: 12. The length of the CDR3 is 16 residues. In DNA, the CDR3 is TGTGCCAGTACCACAACCGGGACAGGGGGAGTGGAGACCCAGTACTTC. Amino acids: CASTTTGTGGVETQYF.

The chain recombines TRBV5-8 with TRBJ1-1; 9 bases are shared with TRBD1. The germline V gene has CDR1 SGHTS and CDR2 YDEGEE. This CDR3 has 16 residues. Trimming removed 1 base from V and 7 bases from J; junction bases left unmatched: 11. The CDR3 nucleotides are TGTGCCAGCAGCTTGTTCAGCGGGACAGGGCGACATGAAGCTTTCTTT. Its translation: CASSLFSGTGRHEAFF.

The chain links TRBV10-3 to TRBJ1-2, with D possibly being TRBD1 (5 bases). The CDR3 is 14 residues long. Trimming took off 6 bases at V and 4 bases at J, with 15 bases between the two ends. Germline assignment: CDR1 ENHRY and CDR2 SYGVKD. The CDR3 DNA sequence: TGTGCCATCAGCCCCCAGGGTATGGGCTATGGCTACACCTTC. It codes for CAISPQGMGYGYTF.

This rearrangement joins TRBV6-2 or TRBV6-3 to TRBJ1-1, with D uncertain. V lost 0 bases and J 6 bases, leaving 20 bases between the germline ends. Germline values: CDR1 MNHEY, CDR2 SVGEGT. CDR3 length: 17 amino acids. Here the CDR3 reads CASSYSLGYANTAEAFF. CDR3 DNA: TGTGCCAGCAGTTACTCTTTGGGCTACGCCAACACTGCTGAAGCTTTCTTT.

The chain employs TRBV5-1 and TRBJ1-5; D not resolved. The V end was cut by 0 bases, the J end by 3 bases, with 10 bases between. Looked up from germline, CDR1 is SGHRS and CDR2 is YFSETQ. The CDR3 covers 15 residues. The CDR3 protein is CASSLGEVSNQPQHF. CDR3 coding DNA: TGCGCCAGCAGCTTGGGGGAGGTTTCCAATCAGCCCCAGCATTTT.

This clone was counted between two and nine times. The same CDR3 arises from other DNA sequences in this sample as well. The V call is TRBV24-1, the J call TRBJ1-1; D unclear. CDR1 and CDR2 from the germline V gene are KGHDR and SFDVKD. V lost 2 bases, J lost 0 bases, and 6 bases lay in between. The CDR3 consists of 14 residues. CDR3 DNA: TGTGCCACCAGTGATTCCGGGGTGAACACTGAAGCTTTCTTT. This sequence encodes CATSDSGVNTEAFF.

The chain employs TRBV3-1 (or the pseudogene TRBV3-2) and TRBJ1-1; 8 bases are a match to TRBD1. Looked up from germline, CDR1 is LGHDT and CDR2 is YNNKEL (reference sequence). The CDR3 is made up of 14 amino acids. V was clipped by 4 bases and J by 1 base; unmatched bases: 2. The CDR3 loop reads CASSLGQGNTEAFF. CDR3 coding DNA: TGTGCCAGCAGCCTCGGACAGGGGAACACTGAAGCTTTCTTT.